This is a list of T cell receptor beta chains from one sample in a study of cytomegalovirus exposure and HLA in healthy donors. TCRdb keeps only in-frame clones here, not all; method: immunoSEQ multiplex PCR. The sample consists of tens of thousands of clones, about three quarters of them appearing once. Source material: PBMCs. Every receptor here comes from a male donor in good health and CMV-seropositive. CDR3s leave out the opening cysteine and the closing phenylalanine or tryptophan. Clone size is given for some rows only: seen once, a few or many times, or a class if the clone is expanded.

V,size,length,J,CDR3
TRBV7-9,NA,14,TRBJ2-3,ASSLVPGLSTDTQY
TRBV27,NA,13,TRBJ2-7,ASSRRRGSPGEQY
TRBV28,NA,12,TRBJ1-5,ASSFQGGNQPQH
TRBV28,NA,13,TRBJ1-4,ASSLSGQGDEKLF
TRBV28,NA,13,TRBJ2-1,ASSFGQGLDNEQF
TRBV19,once,13,TRBJ1-5,ASSGVTNSNQPQH
TRBV27,once,12,TRBJ2-3,ASNPGQGEDTQY
TRBV5-4,NA,14,TRBJ1-2,ASSLGIGTVRDGYT
TRBV7-2,once,15,TRBJ2-3,ASSLAPLAASTDTQY
TRBV19,once,12,TRBJ2-7,ASSAGTGPYEQY
TRBV28,NA,11,TRBJ1-1,ASSLPGAPEAF
TRBV6-5,NA,9,TRBJ1-1,ASGSGQQAF
TRBV28,once,12,TRBJ1-1,ASTWGGARTEAF
TRBV28,NA,13,TRBJ2-7,ASSPSRGLTYEQY
TRBV15,few,11,TRBJ2-5,ATSRGAIETQY
TRBV9,once,13,TRBJ2-5,ASSVSPGIQETQY
TRBV28,NA,11,TRBJ2-3,ASSDGGEDTQY
TRBV4-2,NA,15,TRBJ2-3,ASSQDTGLVSTDTQY
TRBV7-2,once,11,TRBJ1-5,ASSYRGDQPQH
TRBV7-2,NA,11,TRBJ2-3,ASSLPGAAAQY
TRBV29-1,NA,11,TRBJ2-2,SARTGGDGELF
TRBV6-1,medium-sized,13,TRBJ2-7,ASSEAGASSYEQY
TRBV7-2,NA,15,TRBJ2-7,ASSLNVRLAGEGEQY
TRBV19,NA,11,TRBJ1-2,ASSRGNSYGYT
TRBV6-1,NA,13,TRBJ1-5,ASSEVGRSGQPQH
TRBV18,once,12,TRBJ1-2,ASSPQGQGGGYT
TRBV7-9,NA,15,TRBJ2-1,ASSSTSTGGTHNEQF
TRBV29-1,NA,11,TRBJ2-1,RAGTALSNEQF
TRBV28,NA,13,TRBJ2-7,ASTSGTSRLYEQY
TRBV7-6,NA,14,TRBJ1-3,ASSLTGASSGNTIY
TRBV19,NA,11,TRBJ1-5,ASSAGWNQPQH
TRBV9,NA,14,TRBJ2-5,ASSVGGRLGKETQY
TRBV2,once,13,TRBJ1-1,ASSETRQGGLEAF
TRBV28,NA,17,TRBJ1-5,ASNEIPGTAVYSNQPQH
TRBV7-3,NA,13,TRBJ2-7,ASSPDRGSPYEQY
TRBV7-9,NA,11,TRBJ2-7,ASSLGHFNEQY
TRBV27,few,12,TRBJ2-1,ASSERSSYNEQF
TRBV6-5,NA,12,TRBJ1-6,ASRGRPASSPLH
TRBV5-1,NA,18,TRBJ2-3,ASSLVRTGALAGGPDTQY
TRBV13,NA,11,TRBJ2-5,ASSFFAEETQY
TRBV30,few,12,TRBJ1-1,AWSRERINTEAF
TRBV11-1,NA,11,TRBJ1-1,ASSRTGDTEAF
TRBV27,NA,13,NA,ASSLMSGQTYEQY
TRBV27,NA,13,TRBJ1-2,ASRNTGGHNYGYT